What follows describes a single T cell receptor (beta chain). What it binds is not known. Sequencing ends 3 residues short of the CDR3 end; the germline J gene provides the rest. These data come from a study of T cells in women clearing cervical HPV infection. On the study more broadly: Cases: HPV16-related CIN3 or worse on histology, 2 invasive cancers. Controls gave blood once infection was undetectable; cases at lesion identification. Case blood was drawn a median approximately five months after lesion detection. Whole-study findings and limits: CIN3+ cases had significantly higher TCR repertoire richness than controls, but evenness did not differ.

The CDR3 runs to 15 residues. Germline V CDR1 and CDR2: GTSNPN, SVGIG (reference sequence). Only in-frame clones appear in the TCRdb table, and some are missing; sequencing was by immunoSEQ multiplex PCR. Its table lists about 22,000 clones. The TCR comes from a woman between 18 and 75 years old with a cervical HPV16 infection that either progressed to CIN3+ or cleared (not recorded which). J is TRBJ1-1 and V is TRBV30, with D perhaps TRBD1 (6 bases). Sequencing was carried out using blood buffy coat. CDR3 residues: CAWSGGPPDRWVAFF. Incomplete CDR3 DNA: TGTGCCTGGAGTGGGGGGCCCCCCGACAGGTGGGTA. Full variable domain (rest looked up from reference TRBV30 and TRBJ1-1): SQTIHQWPATLVQPVGSPLSLECTVEGTSNPNLYWYRQAAGRGLQLLFYSVGIGQISSEVPQNLSASRPQDRQFILSSKKLLLSDSGFYLCAWSGGPPDRWVAFFGQGTRLTVV.